Reported below is one T cell receptor beta chain. The data belong to a study of blood T cell repertoires in COVID-19. Study overall: There were acute and convalescent COVID-19 samples, and they came from the United States, Italy and Spain. In each case, the material was cDNA or gDNA derived from T cells, B-cell-depleted T cells, or PBMCs.

In the original workflow: How many nucleated cells were present was estimated from reference gene primer amplification. Repertoires were generated with immunoSEQ multiplex PCR, while TCRdb's copy carries only in-frame clones and drops some. Clone size and the V and J calls come from that table; the DNA yielded D and trimming. The repertoire holds 200,000 to 300,000 clones, with roughly 91% as singletons. The germline V gene encodes CDR1 SGDLS and CDR2 YYNGEE. The V end was cut by 0 bases, the J end by 0 bases, with 9 bases between. CDR3 length equals 15 residues. This clonotype was sampled from a young man with COVID-19, enrolled during active disease. The specimen was peripheral blood. The rearrangement links TRBV9 to TRBJ1-2; D call uncertain. In DNA form, the CDR3 reads TGTGCCAGCAGCGTAGGGGAGAGTTCTAACTATGGCTACACCTTC. This gives the protein CASSVGESSNYGYTF.